Listed here are 22 T cell receptor beta chains from one sample, sequenced in a study of cytomegalovirus exposure and HLA in healthy donors. Using immunoSEQ multiplex PCR, the repertoire was profiled, and TCRdb retains in-frame clones only, with some absent. The table has tens of thousands of clones, 96% seen once; the top ten hold around 0.78%. The sequencing sample was made of PBMCs. The receptor set was obtained from a young man in good health and CMV-seronegative.

This rearrangement joins TRBV6-6 to TRBJ1-1, with a weak D call TRBD1 (5 bases). Trimming stripped 6 bases from V and 1 base from J, with 12 bases between. In germline, CDR1 is MNHNY, CDR2 SVGAGI (reference sequence). The CDR3 spans 14 residues. The CDR3 nucleotides read TGTGCCAGCAGGCCAGGCGACAGGAACACTGAAGCTTTCTTT. Amino acid sequence: CASRPGDRNTEAFF.

Ten or more counts support this clone. V usage is TRBV5-1 and J usage is TRBJ2-7; D gene unclear. Germline V gene sequence: CDR1 SGHRS, CDR2 YFSETQ. The CDR3 runs 14 residues. V was trimmed by 0 bases and J by 2 bases, leaving 9 bases between them. The CDR3 region has the DNA TGCGCCAGCAGCTTGGGACATGATGCCTACGAGCAGTACTTC. It encodes CASSLGHDAYEQYF.

V usage is TRBV5-4 and J usage is TRBJ2-3; 10 nucleotides agree with TRBD1. Germline V CDR1 and CDR2: SGHNT, YYREEE (reference sequence). This CDR3 spans 18 amino acids. V lost 4 bases to trimming and J lost 5 bases; unmatched junction nucleotides: 16. CDR3 in DNA: TGTGCCAGCAGCCCCCTGCGAGGACAGGGGGTGAGTGGAGATACGCAGTATTTT. It is translated as CASSPLRGQGVSGDTQYF.

The V and J genes are TRBV27 and TRBJ2-2; D is unclear. The CDR3 has 15 amino acids. Per germline, CDR1 MNHEY and CDR2 SMNVEV (reference sequence). The germline V and J ends were trimmed by 7 bases and 6 bases, with 18 bases remaining between them. The CDR3: CASTYQSIIPGELFF. The CDR3, as DNA: TGTGCCAGCACTTACCAAAGCATCATTCCCGGGGAGCTGTTTTTT.

The chain couples TRBV7-3 to TRBJ2-1, with TRBD2 matching over 11 bases. The germline V gene encodes CDR1 SGHTA and CDR2 FQGTGA. V trimming: 2 bases; J trimming: 7 bases; junction bases outside the gene matches: 4. The CDR3 runs 15 residues. The CDR3 DNA reads TGTGCCAGCAGCTTACTAGCGGGAGGCCAAAATGAGCAGTTCTTC. This translates into CASSLLAGGQNEQFF.

The genes are TRBV29-1 and TRBJ1-2; D uncertain. With 2 bases removed from V and 5 bases from J, the gap between germline ends came to 12 bases. Germline CDR1 is SQVTM and CDR2 is ANQGSEA. The CDR3 length is 13 residues. CDR3 sequence reads: CSVESRETYGYTF. The DNA for the CDR3 is TGCAGCGTTGAATCCCGGGAGACATATGGCTACACCTTC.

CDR3 sequence: CASSLVKGAREQYF. Here the CDR3 DNA reads TGTGCCAGCAGTTTAGTAAAGGGGGCGAGAGAGCAGTACTTC. The chain employs TRBV28 and TRBJ2-7; the match to TRBD1 covers 7 bases. The V gene end was trimmed by 2 bases and the J gene end by 7 bases; junction bases not matched to a gene: 8. Germline values: CDR1 MDHEN, CDR2 SYDVKM. CDR3 length equals 14 residues.

This chain joins TRBV5-1 and TRBJ1-4; 7 bases agree with TRBD1. The CDR3 totals 14 residues. Germline V lookup: CDR1 SGHRS, CDR2 YFSETQ. Trimming at V came to 2 bases and at J to 7 bases, leaving 5 bases not matched to a gene. Here the CDR3 DNA reads TGCGCCAGCAGCTTAGGGGGCAGCGGTGAAAAACTGTTTTTT. Encoded protein: CASSLGGSGEKLFF.

The V and J genes are TRBV28 and TRBJ2-7, with a possible D match to TRBD2 (5 bases). V was shortened by 2 bases and J by 4 bases, with 15 bases between the two germline ends. CDR1 MDHEN and CDR2 SYDVKM come from the germline V gene. This CDR3 contains 15 residues. The CDR3 DNA follows: TGTGCCAGCAGTTTAATTCCGGGCCGGGAATACGAGCAGTACTTC. Protein: CASSLIPGREYEQYF.

V is TRBV7-9 and J is TRBJ2-1; D remains unclear. V lost 1 base and J 2 bases, leaving 6 bases between the germline ends. CDR1 and CDR2 from the germline V gene are SEHNR and FQNEAQ (reference sequence). The length of the CDR3 is 14 residues. The CDR3 is CASSLDTPYNEQFF. CDR3 nucleotide sequence: TGTGCCAGCAGCTTAGACACGCCCTACAATGAGCAGTTCTTC.

As for this clone: The sample holds other DNA sequences that translate to the same CDR3. CDR3 coding DNA: TGTGCCAGCAGCTTAGCGCGGGGGACAGATACGCAGTATTTT. Its protein product is CASSLARGTDTQYF. V usage is TRBV7-2 and J usage is TRBJ2-3; 7 bases match TRBD2. CDR3 size: 14 residues. The junction had 0 bases not matched to a gene; V was cut back by 0 bases and J by 3 bases. From germline, CDR1 is SGHTA and CDR2 FQGNSA.

The V call is TRBV9, the J call TRBJ2-2; the match to TRBD2 covers 10 bases. The CDR3 loop spans 18 amino acids. The V segment lost 0 bases and the J segment 2 bases; nucleotides outside the gene matches: 7. Germline CDR1 SGDLS, CDR2 YYNGEE. CDR3 protein: CASSVGLAGAKNTGELFF. CDR3 DNA sequence: TGTGCCAGCAGCGTAGGGCTAGCGGGAGCGAAAAACACCGGGGAGCTGTTTTTT.

The gene calls are TRBV14 and TRBJ1-1; 8 bases are shared with TRBD1. Germline loops: CDR1 SGHDN, CDR2 FVKESK. Trimming cost V 0 bases and J 0 bases; bases outside gene matches: 9. The CDR3 is made up of 18 amino acids. The CDR3: CASSQDLIGQGLNTEAFF. The DNA for the CDR3 is TGTGCCAGCAGCCAAGATCTTATAGGACAGGGCCTGAACACTGAAGCTTTCTTT. Complete variable domain (other parts from reference TRBV14 and TRBJ1-1): EAGVTQFPSHSVIEKGQTVTLRCDPISGHDNLYWYRRVMGKEIKFLLHFVKESKQDESGMPNNRFLAERTGGTYSTLKVQPAELEDSGVYFCASSQDLIGQGLNTEAFFGQGTRLTVV.

The chain recombines TRBV19 with TRBJ2-5; D perhaps matches TRBD2 (5 bases). V was trimmed by 3 bases and J by 1 base, leaving 9 bases between them. Germline CDR1 and CDR2: LNHDA and SQIVND (reference sequence). The CDR3 runs to 14 residues. CDR3 sequence (DNA): TGTGCCAGTAGTATTGGAGGATTCCAAGAGACCCAGTACTTC. It specifies CASSIGGFQETQYF.

The rearrangement joins TRBV29-1 to TRBJ2-7, with TRBD2 identical over 9 bases. This CDR3 comprises 13 residues. Trimming cost V 3 bases and J 1 base; bases outside gene matches: 1. Germline V gene sequence: CDR1 SQVTM, CDR2 ANQGSEA. CDR3 in amino acids: CSVEGLASYEQYF. As DNA, the CDR3 is TGCAGCGTTGAGGGACTAGCTTCCTACGAGCAGTACTTC.

The V gene is TRBV5-1, the J gene TRBJ2-3; D might be TRBD1 (5 bases). Trimming pared 0 bases from V and 5 bases from J, leaving 13 bases between. The CDR3 sequence is 15 residues long. Germline V gives CDR1 SGHRS, CDR2 YFSETQ. The CDR3 DNA follows: TGCGCCAGCAGCTTGGAGGGGTCATCTGGAGATACGCAGTATTTT. It is translated as CASSLEGSSGDTQYF.

The V and J genes are TRBV28 and TRBJ1-1; D is undetermined. The V gene's germline CDR1 is MDHEN and CDR2 SYDVKM. This CDR3 spans 16 amino acids. Trimming took off 1 base at V and 0 bases at J, with 12 bases between the two ends. The CDR3 loop reads CASSLSWRPMNTEAFF. The CDR3 coding sequence is TGTGCCAGCAGTTTATCGTGGCGGCCCATGAACACTGAAGCTTTCTTT.

The rearrangement joins TRBV9 to TRBJ2-5, with D possibly matching TRBD1 (6 bases). CDR3 length: 15 residues. Germline CDR1 and CDR2: SGDLS and YYNGEE. Trimming stripped 4 bases from V and 5 bases from J, with 18 bases between. This chain's CDR3 is CASSPRDTLRETQYF. CDR3 sequence (DNA): TGTGCCAGCAGCCCCCGGGACACCCTACGGGAGACCCAGTACTTC.

The chain couples TRBV7-9 to TRBJ1-2, with D maybe TRBD1 (6 bases). Germline assignment: CDR1 SEHNR and CDR2 FQNEAQ (reference sequence). The V and J ends lost 5 bases and 6 bases respectively, with 16 bases between them. The CDR3 spans 14 residues. CDR3 residues: CASSPRGRVDGYTF. DNA of the CDR3: TGTGCCAGCAGCCCCAGGGGCAGGGTGGATGGCTACACCTTC.

J is TRBJ2-7 and V is TRBV6-5; D might be TRBD1 (6 bases). V was clipped by 0 bases and J by 7 bases, with 16 bases between them. The CDR3 covers 15 residues. Germline CDR1 reads MNHEY; CDR2 reads SVGAGI. CDR3 sequence reads: CASSYSPRTAYEQYF. The CDR3 DNA reads as TGTGCCAGCAGTTACTCTCCCAGGACAGCATATGAGCAGTACTTC.

CDR3 nucleotide sequence: TGCGCCAGCAGCGCAGGACAGGGGGCGAAAGAGACCCAGTACTTC. Its protein is CASSAGQGAKETQYF. This chain joins TRBV5-1 and TRBJ2-5; 11 nucleotides line up with TRBD1. This CDR3 contains 15 residues. Unmatched junction bases numbered 5, after V lost 4 bases and J lost 3 bases. Germline V gene data show CDR1 as SGHRS and CDR2 as YFSETQ.

The rearrangement links TRBV5-6 to TRBJ2-7; 7 positions agree with TRBD2. V lost 4 bases, J lost 3 bases, and 1 base stayed unmatched. The CDR3 runs 12 residues. The germline gives CDR1 SGHDT, CDR2 YYEEEE. Here the CDR3 reads CASSRGGYEQYF. Written as DNA, the CDR3 is TGTGCCAGCAGCCGCGGGGGCTACGAGCAGTACTTC.